This T cell receptor (beta chain) was identified in a study of a mutant IDH1 vaccine in newly diagnosed glioma. Overall study: Most patients had received both radiotherapy and temozolomide, the prior options being radiotherapy, temozolomide, or both. V12 fell at week 35 and V13, the study end, at week 47.

Study observations and caveats: No link was apparently found between pseudoprogression and changes in top peripheral T cell clonotypes.

Some clones are missing from TCRdb's copy, which holds only in-frame ones; the method was immunoSEQ multiplex PCR. The sample includes around 30,000 clones, roughly 77% of them seen just once. Concerning this clone itself: The antigen remains unidentified.

This CDR3 is built from 15 residues. The V segment lost 4 bases and the J segment 3 bases; nucleotides outside the gene matches: 6. Germline values: CDR1 SGHDT, CDR2 YYEEEE. Documented time point: week 35, safety follow-up. Alongside topical imiquimod, each dose of vaccine comprised 300 ug of mutant IDH1 20-mer peptide. The gene calls are TRBV5-6 and TRBJ1-2; TRBD1 matches at 10 bases. The sequences come from PBMCs, collected from a glioma patient whose treatment included an IDH1 peptide vaccine. This receptor was taken from a man aged 35 to 55 with glioma. Some clones in this sample may be carry-over from other donors' samples. The CDR3 sequence: CASSPYDRGHYGYTF. CDR3 DNA: TGTGCCAGCAGCCCGTACGACAGGGGGCACTATGGCTACACCTTC. Complete variable domain (other parts from reference TRBV5-6 and TRBJ1-2): DAGVTQSPTHLIKTRGQQVTLRCSPKSGHDTVSWYQQALGQGPQFIFQYYEEEERQRGNFPDRFSGHQFPNYSSELNVNALLLGDSALYLCASSPYDRGHYGYTFGSGTRLTVV.